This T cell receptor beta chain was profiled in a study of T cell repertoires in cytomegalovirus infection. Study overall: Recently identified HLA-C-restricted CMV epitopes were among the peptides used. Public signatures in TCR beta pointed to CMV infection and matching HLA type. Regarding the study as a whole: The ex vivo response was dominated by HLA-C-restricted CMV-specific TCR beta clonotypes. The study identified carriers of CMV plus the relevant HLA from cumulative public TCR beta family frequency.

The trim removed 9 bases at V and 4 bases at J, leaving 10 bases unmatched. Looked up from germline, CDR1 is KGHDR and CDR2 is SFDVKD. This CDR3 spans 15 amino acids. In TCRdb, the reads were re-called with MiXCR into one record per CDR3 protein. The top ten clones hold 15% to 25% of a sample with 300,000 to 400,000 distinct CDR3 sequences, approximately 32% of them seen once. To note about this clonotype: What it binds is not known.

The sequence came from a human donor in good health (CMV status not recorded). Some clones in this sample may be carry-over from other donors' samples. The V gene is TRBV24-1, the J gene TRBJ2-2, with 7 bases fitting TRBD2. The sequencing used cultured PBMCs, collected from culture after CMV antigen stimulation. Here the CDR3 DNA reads TGTGCCACCGCGGGTTCGGGAGGTCCCACCGGGGAGCTGTTTTTT. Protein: CATAGSGGPTGELFF.